This record concerns one T cell receptor (beta chain) sequence. Its antigen is undetermined. These data originate in a study of CD8 T cells in ankylosing spondylitis. Molecular-barcoded quantitative 5'-RACE produced these TCR beta libraries. TCRdb independently ran MiXCR on the 5' RACE reads; one entry per CDR3 protein. The profile shows a few hundred thousand distinct CDR3 sequences, around 20% of them singletons. Trimming shortened V by 8 bases and J by 9 bases, and 16 bases separated the two germline ends. This CDR3 region has 13 residues. Study-level results: A TCR beta motif of roughly eight highly homologous variants appeared characteristic of ankylosing spondylitis blood. Reactive arthritis synovial fluid and blood previously showed some of these motif variants. Disease-associated clones were CD8+ and fairly uncommon in peripheral blood.

This chain links TRBV12-3 or TRBV12-4 with TRBJ1-4, with D unresolved. The TCR originated in a male donor with ankylosing spondylitis. The sequenced material came from blood, either unsorted or a sorted T cell fraction (not recorded which). The CDR3 region has the DNA TGTGCCAGCGGGCGACATAATGCACAAAAACTGTTTTTT. It translates to CASGRHNAQKLFF.